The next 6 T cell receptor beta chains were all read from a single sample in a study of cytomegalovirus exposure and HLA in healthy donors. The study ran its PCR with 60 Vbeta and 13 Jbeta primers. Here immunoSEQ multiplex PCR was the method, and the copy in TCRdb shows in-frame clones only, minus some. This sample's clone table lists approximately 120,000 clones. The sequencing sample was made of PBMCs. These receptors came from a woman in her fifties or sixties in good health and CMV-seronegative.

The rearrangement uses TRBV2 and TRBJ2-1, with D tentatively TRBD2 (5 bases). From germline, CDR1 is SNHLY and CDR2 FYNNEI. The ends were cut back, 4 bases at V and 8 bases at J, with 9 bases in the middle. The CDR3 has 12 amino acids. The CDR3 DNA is TGTGCCAGCAGTGGGGTGGAGGATGAGCAGTTCTTC. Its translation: CASSGVEDEQFF.

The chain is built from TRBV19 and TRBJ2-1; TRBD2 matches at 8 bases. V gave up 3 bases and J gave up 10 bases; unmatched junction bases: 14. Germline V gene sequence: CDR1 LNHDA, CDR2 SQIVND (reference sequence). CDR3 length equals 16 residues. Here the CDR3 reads CASSMGSGTSSEEQFF. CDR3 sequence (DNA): TGTGCCAGTAGTATGGGTAGCGGGACATCTTCGGAAGAGCAGTTCTTC.

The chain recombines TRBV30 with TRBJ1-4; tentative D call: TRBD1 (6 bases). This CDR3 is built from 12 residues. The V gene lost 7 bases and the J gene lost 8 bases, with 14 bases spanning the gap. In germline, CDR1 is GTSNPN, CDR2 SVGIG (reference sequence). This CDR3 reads CAFGGAGEKLFF. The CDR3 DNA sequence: TGTGCCTTTGGGGGCGCAGGGGAAAAACTGTTTTTT.

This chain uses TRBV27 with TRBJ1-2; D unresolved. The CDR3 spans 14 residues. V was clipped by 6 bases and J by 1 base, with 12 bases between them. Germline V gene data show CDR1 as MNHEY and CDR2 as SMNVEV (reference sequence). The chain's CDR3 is CASSRVPNNYGYTF. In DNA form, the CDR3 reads TGTGCCAGCAGCCGGGTTCCCAATAACTATGGCTACACCTTC.

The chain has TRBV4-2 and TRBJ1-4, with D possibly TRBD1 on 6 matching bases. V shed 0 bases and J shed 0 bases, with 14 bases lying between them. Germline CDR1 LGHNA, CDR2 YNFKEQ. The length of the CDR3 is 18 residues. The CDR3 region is CASSQDETGEATNEKLFF. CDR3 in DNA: TGTGCCAGCAGCCAAGATGAGACAGGAGAAGCAACTAATGAAAAACTGTTTTTT.

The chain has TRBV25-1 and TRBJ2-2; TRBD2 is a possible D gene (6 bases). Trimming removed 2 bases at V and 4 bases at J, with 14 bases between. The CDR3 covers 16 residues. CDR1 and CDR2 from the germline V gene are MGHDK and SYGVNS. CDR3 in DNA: TGTGCCAGCAGTGAACCGGTCGGGAGATTCACCGGGGAGCTGTTTTTT. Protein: CASSEPVGRFTGELFF.